This TCR beta chain originates from a study of blood T cell repertoires in COVID-19 (dated by TCRdb to the early 2020s). Background on the whole study: Samples from collaborators originated in the United States, Italy and Spain and spanned both the acute and convalescent phases of COVID-19. Samples came from the ongoing ImmuneRACE study (first 160 participants) plus 1,254 subjects from 6 global collaborators. The repertoires were released in a freely available public database meant as a resource for research on the immune response to SARS-CoV-2. Nearly every sample came with metadata listing a de-identified subject ID, COVID-19 status, age in years and sex. The prospective study material was composed of cDNA or gDNA derived from T cells, B-cell-depleted T cells, or PBMCs. Deeply sampled blood TCRbeta repertoires from subjects exposed to, actively infected with, or recovered from COVID-19 were included in the dataset. Where HLA class I and class II types were available, the types were taken from metadata supplied by the sample provider, not from assay-based typing. Study-wide conclusions, independent of this receptor: The quantity of clinical and demographic metadata differed by source and by participant and was supplied without curation.

Points on this clone: Its antigen is currently not known. It has no much larger one-base neighbor in the sample; base qualities were not kept.

CDR1 SSHAT and CDR2 FNYEAQ are derived from the germline V gene (reference sequence). The CDR3 spans 16 residues, from the cysteine through the valine. Only the CDR3 DNA is retained, 48 bases long and in frame from the first base. The immunoSEQ Assay, a bias-controlled multiplex PCR, was used to amplify TCRbeta CDR3 regions from genomic DNA. The study's processing was this. The number of nucleated cells in each sample was estimated by amplification of reference gene primers within the assay. To quantify the absolute abundance of each unique TCRbeta CDR3 rearrangement, sequence reads were collapsed and filtered. For each sample, productive Simpson clonality was calculated by taking the square root of Simpson's diversity index across productive rearrangements. Sourced from immuneACCESS, this table was stored by TCRdb with only in-frame sequences that have V and J called. A share of the clones is absent; for the studies checked, an unresolved V gene accounts for under half, and the remainder has no known explanation. That table supplies the V and J calls and clone size; D and trimming were determined from the DNA. The sample table records some 330,000 clones; under 90% of these occur just once. Of the sample, approximately 2% is held by the ten largest clones.

One collaborating source in Seattle enrolled patients while the patients were actively infected and followed the patients over time throughout the course of disease. Each collaborating institution followed its own protocols to collect whole blood in K2EDTA tubes. For TCRbeta analysis, collaborator samples were shipped as frozen whole blood, as isolated PBMCs, or as DNA extracted from either sample type. The receptor comes from a woman aged 25-40 years with COVID-19, enrolled during active disease. The sequence is built from TRBV7-7 and TRBJ2-7; 10 central bases correspond to TRBD2. What was sequenced was peripheral blood. The CDR3 sequence is CASSLGGLAVPYEQYV. The DNA reads as follows: TGTGCTAGCAGCTTAGGTGGACTAGCGGTCCCCTACGAGCAGTACGTC.